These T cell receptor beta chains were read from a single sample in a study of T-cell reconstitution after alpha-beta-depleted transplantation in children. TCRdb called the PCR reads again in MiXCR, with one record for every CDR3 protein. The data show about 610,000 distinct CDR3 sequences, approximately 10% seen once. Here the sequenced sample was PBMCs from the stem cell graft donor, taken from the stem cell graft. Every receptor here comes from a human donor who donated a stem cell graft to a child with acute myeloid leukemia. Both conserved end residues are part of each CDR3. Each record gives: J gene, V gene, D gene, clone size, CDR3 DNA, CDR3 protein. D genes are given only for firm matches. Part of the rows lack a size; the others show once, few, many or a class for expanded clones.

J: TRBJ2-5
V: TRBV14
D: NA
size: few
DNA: TGTGCCAGCAGCCAAGAGTTCGGCCAAGAGACCCAGTACTTC
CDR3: CASSQEFGQETQYF

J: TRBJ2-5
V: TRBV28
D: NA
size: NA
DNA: TGTGCCAGCCTTGAAGCTGGGAGCGGGGAGACCCAGTACTTC
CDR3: CASLEAGSGETQYF

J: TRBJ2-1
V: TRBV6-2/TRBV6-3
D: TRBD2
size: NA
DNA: TGTGCCAGCAGCCCCACTCTGTTAGCGGGACTGACGAATGAGCAGTTCTTC
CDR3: CASSPTLLAGLTNEQFF

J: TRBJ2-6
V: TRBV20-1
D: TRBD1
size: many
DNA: TGCAGTGCTAGACCAACACTCGCAGGGGGCTCTGGGGCCAACGTCCTGACTTTC
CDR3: CSARPTLAGGSGANVLTF

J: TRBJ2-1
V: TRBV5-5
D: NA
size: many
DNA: TGTGCCAGCAGCTGGGGGGGCGGGAAGGTAGCGTTTGATGAGCAGTTCTTC
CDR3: CASSWGGGKVAFDEQFF

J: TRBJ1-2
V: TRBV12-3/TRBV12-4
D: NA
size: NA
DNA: TGTGCCAGCAGTTTAAGTAGTAACTATGGCTACACCTTC
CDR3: CASSLSSNYGYTF

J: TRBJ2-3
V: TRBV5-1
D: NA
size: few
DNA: TGCGCCAGCAGCTTGGCCCGGCAGGGAGGCACAGATACGCAGTATTTT
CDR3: CASSLARQGGTDTQYF

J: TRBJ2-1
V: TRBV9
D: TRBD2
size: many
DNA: TGTGCCAGCAGCCCCGGACTAGCGGGAGTGAGTGAGCAGTTCTTC
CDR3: CASSPGLAGVSEQFF

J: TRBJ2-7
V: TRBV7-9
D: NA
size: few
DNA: TGTGCCAGCAGCTTAGTGGGGGGAGCCCGCTCCTACGAGCAGTACTTC
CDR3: CASSLVGGARSYEQYF

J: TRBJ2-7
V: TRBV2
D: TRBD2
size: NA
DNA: TGTGCCAGCAAAGCTACTAGCGGACCTTACGAGCAGTACTTC
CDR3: CASKATSGPYEQYF